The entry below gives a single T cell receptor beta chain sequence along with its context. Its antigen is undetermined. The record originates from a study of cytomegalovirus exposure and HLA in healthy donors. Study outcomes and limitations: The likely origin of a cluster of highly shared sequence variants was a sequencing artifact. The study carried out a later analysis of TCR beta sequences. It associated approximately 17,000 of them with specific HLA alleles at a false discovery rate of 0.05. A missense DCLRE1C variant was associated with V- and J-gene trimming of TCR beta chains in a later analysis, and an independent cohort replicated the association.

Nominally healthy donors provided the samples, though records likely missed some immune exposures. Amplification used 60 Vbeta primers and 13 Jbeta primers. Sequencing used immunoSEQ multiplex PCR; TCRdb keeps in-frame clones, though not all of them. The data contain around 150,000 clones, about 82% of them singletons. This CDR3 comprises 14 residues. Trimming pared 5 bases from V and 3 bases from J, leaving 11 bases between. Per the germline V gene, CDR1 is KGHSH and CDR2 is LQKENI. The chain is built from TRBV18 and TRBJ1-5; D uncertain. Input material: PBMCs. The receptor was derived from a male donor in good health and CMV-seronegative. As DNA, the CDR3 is TGTGCCAGCTCATCGGAGTATCACAATCAGCCCCAGCATTTT. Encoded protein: CASSSEYHNQPQHF.